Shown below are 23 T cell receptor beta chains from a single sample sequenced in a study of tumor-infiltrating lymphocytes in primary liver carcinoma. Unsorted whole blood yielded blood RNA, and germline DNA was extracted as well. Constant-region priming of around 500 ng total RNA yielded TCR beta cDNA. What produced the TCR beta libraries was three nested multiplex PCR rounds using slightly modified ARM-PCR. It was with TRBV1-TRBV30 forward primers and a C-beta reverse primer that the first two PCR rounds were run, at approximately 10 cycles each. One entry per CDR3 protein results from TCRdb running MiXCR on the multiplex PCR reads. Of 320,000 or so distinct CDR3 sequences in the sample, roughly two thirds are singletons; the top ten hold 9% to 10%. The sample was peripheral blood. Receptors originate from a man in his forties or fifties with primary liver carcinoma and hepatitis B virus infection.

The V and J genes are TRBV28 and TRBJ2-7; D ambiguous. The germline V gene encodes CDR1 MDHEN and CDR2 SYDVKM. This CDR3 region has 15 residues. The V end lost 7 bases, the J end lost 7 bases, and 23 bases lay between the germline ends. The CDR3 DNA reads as TGTGCCAGCATTAGAAATAATTTCGGGCTAGGGGAGCAGTACTTC. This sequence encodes CASIRNNFGLGEQYF. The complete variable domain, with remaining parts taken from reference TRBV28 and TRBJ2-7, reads DVKVTQSSRYLVKRTGEKVFLECVQDMDHENMFWYRQDPGLGLRLIYFSYDVKMKEKGDIPEGYSVSREKKERFSLILESASTNQTSMYLCASIRNNFGLGEQYFGPGTRLTVT.

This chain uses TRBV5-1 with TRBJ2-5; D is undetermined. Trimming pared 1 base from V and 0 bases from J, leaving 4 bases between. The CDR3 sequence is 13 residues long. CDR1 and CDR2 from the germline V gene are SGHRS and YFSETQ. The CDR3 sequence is CASSLIDQETQYF. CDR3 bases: TGCGCCAGCAGCTTGATAGACCAAGAGACCCAGTACTTC.

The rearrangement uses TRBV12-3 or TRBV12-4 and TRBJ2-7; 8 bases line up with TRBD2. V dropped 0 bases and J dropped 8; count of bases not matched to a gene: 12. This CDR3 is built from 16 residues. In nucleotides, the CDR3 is TGTGCCAGCAGTTTAGCCTTCGTGACTAGCGAGAACAAGCAGTACTTC. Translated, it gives CASSLAFVTSENKQYF.

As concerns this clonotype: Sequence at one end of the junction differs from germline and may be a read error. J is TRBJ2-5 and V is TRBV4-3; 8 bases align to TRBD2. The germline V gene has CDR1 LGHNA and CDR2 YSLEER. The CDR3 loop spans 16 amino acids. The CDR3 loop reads CANSQVLAGSHETQYF. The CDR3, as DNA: TGCGCCAACAGCCAAGTATTAGCGGGGAGCCATGAGACCCAGTACTTC.

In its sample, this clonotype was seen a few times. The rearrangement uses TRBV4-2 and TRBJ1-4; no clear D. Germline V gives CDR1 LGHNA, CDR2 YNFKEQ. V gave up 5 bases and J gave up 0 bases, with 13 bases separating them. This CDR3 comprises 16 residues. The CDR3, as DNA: TGTGCCAGCAGCACCCATGGGCGTGCAACTAATGAAAAACTGTTTTTT. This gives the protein CASSTHGRATNEKLFF.

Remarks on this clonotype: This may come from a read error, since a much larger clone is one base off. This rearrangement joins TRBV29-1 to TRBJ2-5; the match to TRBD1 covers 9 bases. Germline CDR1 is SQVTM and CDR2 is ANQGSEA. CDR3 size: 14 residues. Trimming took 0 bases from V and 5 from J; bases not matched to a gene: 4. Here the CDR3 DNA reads TGCAGCGTTGAAGATAGACAGGGGGGGGAGACCCAGTACTTC. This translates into CSVEDRQGGETQYF.

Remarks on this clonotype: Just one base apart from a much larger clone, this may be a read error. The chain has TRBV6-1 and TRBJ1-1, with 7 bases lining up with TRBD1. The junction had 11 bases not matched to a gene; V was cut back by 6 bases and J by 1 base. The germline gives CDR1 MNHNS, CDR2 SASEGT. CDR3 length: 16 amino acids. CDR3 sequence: CASRSPGGQRNTEAFF. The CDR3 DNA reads TGTGCCAGCAGGTCCCCCGGGGGACAGAGGAACACTGAAGCTTTCTTT.

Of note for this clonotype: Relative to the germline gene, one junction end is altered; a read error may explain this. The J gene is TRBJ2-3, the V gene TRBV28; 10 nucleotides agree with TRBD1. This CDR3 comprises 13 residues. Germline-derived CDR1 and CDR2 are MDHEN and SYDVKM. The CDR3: CASWDRGTDTQFF. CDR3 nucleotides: TGTGCCAGCTGGGACAGGGGCACAGATACGCAGTTTTTT.

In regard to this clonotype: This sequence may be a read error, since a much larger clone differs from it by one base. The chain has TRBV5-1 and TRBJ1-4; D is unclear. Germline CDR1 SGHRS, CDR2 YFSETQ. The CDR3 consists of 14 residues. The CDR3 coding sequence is TGCGCCAGCAGCTCCCGACAACCCGATGAAAAACTGCTTTTT. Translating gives CASSSRQPDEKLLF.

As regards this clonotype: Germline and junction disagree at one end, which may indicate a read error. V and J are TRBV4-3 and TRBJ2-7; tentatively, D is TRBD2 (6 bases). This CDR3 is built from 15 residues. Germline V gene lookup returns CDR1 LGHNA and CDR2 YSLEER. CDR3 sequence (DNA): TGCGCCAACAGCCCGGACGGGAGAGGCTCCTACGAGCAGTACTTT. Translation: CANSPDGRGSYEQYF.

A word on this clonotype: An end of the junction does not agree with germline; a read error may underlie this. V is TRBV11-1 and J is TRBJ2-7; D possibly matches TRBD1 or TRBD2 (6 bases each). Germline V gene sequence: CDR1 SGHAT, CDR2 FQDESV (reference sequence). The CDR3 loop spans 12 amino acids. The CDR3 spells CASSLGGYDQYF. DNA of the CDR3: TGTGCCAGCAGTTTAGGGGGGTACGATCAGTACTTC. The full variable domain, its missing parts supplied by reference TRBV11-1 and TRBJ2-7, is EAEVAQSPRYKITEKSQAVAFWCDPISGHATLYWYRQILGQGPELLVQFQDESVVDDSQLPKDRFSAERLKGVDSTLKIQPAELGDSAMYLCASSLGGYDQYFGPGTRLTVT.

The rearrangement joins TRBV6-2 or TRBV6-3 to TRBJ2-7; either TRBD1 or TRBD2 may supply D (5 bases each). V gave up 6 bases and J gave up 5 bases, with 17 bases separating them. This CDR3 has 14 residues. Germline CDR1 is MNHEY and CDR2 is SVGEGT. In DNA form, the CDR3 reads TGTGCCAGCAGCCTCCGGGGCAGGACCCACGAGCAGTACTTC. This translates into CASSLRGRTHEQYF.

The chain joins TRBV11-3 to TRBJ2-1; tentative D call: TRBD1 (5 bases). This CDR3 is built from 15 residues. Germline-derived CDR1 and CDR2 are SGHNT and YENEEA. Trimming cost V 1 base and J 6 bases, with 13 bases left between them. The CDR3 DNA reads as TGTGCCAGCAGCTTAGGGCAGGGAATCTTCAATGAGCAGTTCTTC. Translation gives CASSLGQGIFNEQFF.

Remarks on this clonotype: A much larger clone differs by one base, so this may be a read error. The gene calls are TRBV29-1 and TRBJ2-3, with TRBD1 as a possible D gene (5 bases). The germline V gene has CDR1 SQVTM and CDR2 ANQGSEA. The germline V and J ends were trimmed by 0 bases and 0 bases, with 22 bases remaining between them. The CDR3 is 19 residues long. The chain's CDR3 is CSVEDVQEPSLTSTDTQYF. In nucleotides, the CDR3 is TGCAGCGTTGAAGATGTACAGGAACCCAGCCTAACTAGCACAGATACGCAGTATTTT.

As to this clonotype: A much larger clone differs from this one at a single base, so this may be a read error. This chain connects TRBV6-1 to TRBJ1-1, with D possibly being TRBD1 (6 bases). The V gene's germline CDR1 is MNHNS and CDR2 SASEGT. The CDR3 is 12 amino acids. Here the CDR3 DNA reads TGTGCCGGCAGGGGACACCACACTGAAGCTTTCTTT. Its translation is CAGRGHHTEAFF.

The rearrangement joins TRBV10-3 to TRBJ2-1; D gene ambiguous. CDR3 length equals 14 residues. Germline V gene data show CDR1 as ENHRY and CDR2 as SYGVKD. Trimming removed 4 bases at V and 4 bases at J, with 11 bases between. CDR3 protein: CAISVRVSYNEQFF. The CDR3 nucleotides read TGTGCCATCAGTGTTCGGGTTAGTTACAATGAGCAGTTCTTC.

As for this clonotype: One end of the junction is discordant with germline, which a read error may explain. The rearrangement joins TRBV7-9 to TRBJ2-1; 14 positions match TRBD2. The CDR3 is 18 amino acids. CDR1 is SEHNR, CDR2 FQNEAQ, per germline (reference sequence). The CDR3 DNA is TGTGCCAGCAGCCCCGGGACTAGCGGGGGAGGCTCCTACAGTGAGCAGTTCTTC. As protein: CASSPGTSGGGSYSEQFF.

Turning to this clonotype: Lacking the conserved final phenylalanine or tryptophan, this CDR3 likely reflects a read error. The CDR3 loop is CANSEQGANTGDLFC. The CDR3 DNA reads as TGCGCCAACAGTGAACAGGGGGCGAACACCGGGGACCTGTTTTGT. The genes are TRBV10-1 and TRBJ2-2; 9 bases line up with TRBD1. CDR1 and CDR2 from the germline V gene are WNHNN and SYGVQD (reference sequence). The CDR3 covers 15 residues.

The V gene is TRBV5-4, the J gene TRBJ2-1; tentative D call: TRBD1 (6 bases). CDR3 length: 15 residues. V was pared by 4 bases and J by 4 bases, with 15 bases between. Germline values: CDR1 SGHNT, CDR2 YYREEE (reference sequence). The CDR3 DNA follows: TGTGCCAGCAGCCTCAGGGGCGGCTATTACAATGAGCAGTTCTTC. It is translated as CASSLRGGYYNEQFF.

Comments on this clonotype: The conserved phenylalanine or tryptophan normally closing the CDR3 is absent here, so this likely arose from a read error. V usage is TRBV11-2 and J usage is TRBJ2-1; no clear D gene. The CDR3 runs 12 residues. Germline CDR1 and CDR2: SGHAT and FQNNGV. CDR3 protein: CASSTGLDEQFL. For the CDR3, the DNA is TGTGCTAGCAGCACTGGGCTCGATGAGCAGTTCCTC.

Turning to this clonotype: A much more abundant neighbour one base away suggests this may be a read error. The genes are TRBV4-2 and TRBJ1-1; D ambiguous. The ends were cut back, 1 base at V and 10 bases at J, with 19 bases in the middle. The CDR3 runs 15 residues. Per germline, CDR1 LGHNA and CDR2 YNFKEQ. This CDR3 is CASSQVEGFGAGAFF. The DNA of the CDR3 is TGTGCCAGCAGCCAAGTTGAGGGTTTCGGCGCTGGAGCTTTCTTT.

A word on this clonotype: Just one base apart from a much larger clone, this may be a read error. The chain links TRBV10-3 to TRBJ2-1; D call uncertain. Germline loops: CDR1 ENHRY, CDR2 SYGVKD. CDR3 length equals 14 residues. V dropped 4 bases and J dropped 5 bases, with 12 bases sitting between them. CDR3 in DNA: TGTGCCATCAGTGGAAGTAGGACGGACAATGAGCAGTTCTTC. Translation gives CAISGSRTDNEQFF.

This CDR3 reads CASSDRSGIQYF. CDR3 nucleotides: TGTGCCAGCAGTGATAGATCGGGCATTCAGTACTTC. V gene TRBV2 combines with J gene TRBJ2-4; no definite D call. The CDR3 has 12 amino acids. The germline V and J ends were trimmed by 3 bases and 9 bases, with 9 bases remaining between them. CDR1 is SNHLY, CDR2 FYNNEI, per germline.